This T cell receptor (beta chain) came from a study of blood T cell repertoires in COVID-19. Study in general: PBMCs, B-cell-depleted T cells, or T cells provided the cDNA or gDNA that made up the material.

Looked up from germline, CDR1 is MNHEY and CDR2 is SVGAGI. V dropped 8 bases and J dropped 7; count of bases not matched to a gene: 5. This CDR3 region has 13 residues. Method: immunoSEQ multiplex PCR; TCRdb's copy keeps in-frame clones and lacks some. The table records 250,000 to 350,000 clones, over 80% of them present only once. Clinical history as reported by participants underpinned cohort assignment. The source is a woman aged 18-29 years who had recovered from COVID-19. The source material was PBMCs or T cells enriched from blood (not recorded which). The chain carries TRBV6-5 and TRBJ2-1, with TRBD2 identical over 10 bases. The CDR3 loop is CASSLAGDNEQFF. The CDR3 nucleotides read TGTGCCAGCTCGCTAGCGGGAGATAATGAGCAGTTCTTC.